This T cell receptor beta chain was sequenced during a study of blood T cell repertoires in COVID-19. The table came from immunoSEQ multiplex PCR; TCRdb's copy has only in-frame clones and leaves some out. The top ten hold about 2.2% of the sample, which has 280,000 or so clones, approximately 86% seen once. In germline, CDR1 is SGHAT, CDR2 FQNNGV. With V trimmed by 3 bases and J by 4 bases, 3 bases remained unmatched. The CDR3 totals 14 residues. Sequences were obtained from peripheral blood. This TCR was recovered from a woman younger than 45 who had recovered from COVID-19. J is TRBJ1-2 and V is TRBV11-2; 9 nucleotides line up with TRBD1. CDR3 sequence reads: CASSFTGGIYGYTF. The DNA for the CDR3 is TGTGCCAGCAGCTTCACAGGGGGCATCTATGGCTACACCTTC.